This T cell receptor (beta chain) was obtained from a study of T cell clonotyping in hematopoietic cell transplantation. Study results and caveats: Pathologically expanded recipient clonotypes increased progressively from day 30 to day 180 as diversity fell.

Sequenced by immunoSEQ multiplex PCR; TCRdb stores in-frame clones only, minus some. The data contain approximately 4,200 clones, approximately 80% of them seen just once; the ten biggest clones take up about 35%. The germline V gene encodes CDR1 MNHNS and CDR2 SASEGT. Trimming removed 2 bases from V and 8 bases from J; junction bases left unmatched: 10. The CDR3 runs to 16 residues. This clone was observed a handful of times. Antigen: not known. V is TRBV6-1 and J is TRBJ2-1; TRBD2 aligns across 9 bases. The sequence was obtained from a male patient aged 50 to 59 who had an allogeneic stem cell transplant from an unrelated donor, so the T cells may come from the graft donor. Some clones in this sample may be carry-over from other donors' samples. The sample was peripheral blood mononuclear cells, taken 100 days after allogeneic stem cell transplant. The CDR3 coding sequence is TGTGCCAGCAGTGAATTGAGGCGGGGGGGCAGGGATGAGCAGTTCTTC. Translation: CASSELRRGGRDEQFF.